This TCR beta chain was captured in a study of CD8 T cells in ankylosing spondylitis. This clonotype was found many times. MiXCR, run by TCRdb on the 5' RACE reads, gives a single entry per CDR3 protein. The sample carries 200,000 to 250,000 distinct CDR3 sequences, about 10% recorded once. The material sequenced was blood, either unsorted or a sorted T cell fraction (not recorded which). This sequence originates from a male donor with ankylosing spondylitis or in good health (not recorded which).

CDR3 coding DNA: TGCAGCGCCCGGAAAGCCGGGCGAAACTATGGCTACACCTTC. It encodes CSARKAGRNYGYTF. The chain has TRBV29-1 and TRBJ1-2; no reliable D call. Germline lookup yields CDR1 SQVTM and CDR2 ANQGSEA. Trimming took 7 bases from V and 2 from J, leaving 17 bases between them. The CDR3 spans 14 residues.